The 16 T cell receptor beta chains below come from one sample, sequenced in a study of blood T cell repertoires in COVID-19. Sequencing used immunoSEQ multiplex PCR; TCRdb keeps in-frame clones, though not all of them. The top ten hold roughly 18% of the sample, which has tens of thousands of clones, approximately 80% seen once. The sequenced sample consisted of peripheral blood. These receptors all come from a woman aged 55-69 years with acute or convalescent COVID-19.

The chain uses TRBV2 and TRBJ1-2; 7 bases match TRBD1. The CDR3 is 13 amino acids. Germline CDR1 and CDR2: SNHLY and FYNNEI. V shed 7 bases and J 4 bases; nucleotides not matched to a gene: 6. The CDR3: CASNLDRLYGYTF. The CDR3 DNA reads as TGTGCCAGCAACCTGGACAGGCTCTATGGCTACACCTTC.

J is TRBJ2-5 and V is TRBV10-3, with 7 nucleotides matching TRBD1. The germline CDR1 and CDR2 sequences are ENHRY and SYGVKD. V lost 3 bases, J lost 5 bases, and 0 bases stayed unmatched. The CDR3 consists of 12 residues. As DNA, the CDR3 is TGTGCCATCAGTGACAGGGGGGAGACCCAGTACTTC. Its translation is CAISDRGETQYF.

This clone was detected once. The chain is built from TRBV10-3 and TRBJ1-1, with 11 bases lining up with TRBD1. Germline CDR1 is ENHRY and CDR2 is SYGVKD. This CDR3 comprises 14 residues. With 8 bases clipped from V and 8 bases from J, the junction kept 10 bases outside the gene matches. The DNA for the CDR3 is TGTGCCATCCGCCGGGACAGGGGGAGAGCAGAAGCTTTCTTT. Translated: CAIRRDRGRAEAFF.

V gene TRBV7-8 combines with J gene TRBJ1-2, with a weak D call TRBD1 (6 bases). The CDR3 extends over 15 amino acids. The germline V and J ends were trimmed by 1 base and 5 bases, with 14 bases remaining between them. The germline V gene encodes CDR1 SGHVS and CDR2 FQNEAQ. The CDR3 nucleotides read TGTGCCAGCAGCTTAGAGGCAGGGGCCGGTTATGGCTACACCTTC. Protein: CASSLEAGAGYGYTF.

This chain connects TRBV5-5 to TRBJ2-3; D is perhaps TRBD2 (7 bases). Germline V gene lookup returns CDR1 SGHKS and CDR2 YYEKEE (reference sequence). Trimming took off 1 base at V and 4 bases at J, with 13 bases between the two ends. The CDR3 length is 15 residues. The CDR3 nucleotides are TGTGCCAGCAGCTTGCGGGGGGCGTTGCCAGATACGCAGTATTTT. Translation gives CASSLRGALPDTQYF.

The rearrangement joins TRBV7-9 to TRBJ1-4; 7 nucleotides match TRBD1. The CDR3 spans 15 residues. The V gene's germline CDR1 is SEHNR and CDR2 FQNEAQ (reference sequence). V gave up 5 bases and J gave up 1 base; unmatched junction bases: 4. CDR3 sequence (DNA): TGTGCCAGCAGCCCATGGACAGGAACTAATGAAAAACTGTTTTTT. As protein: CASSPWTGTNEKLFF.

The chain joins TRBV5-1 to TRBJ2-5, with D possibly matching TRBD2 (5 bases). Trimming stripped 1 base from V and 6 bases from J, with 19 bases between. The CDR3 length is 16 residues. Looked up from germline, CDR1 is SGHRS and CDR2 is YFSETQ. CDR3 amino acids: CASSLSSSGPQKTQYF. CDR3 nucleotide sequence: TGCGCCAGCAGCTTGAGTTCCAGCGGCCCCCAGAAGACCCAGTACTTC.

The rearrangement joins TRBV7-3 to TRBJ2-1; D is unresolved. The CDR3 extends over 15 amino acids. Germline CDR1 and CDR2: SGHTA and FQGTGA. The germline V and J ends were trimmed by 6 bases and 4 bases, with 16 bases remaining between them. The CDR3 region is CASSTGWKQYNEQFF. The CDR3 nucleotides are TGTGCCAGCAGTACCGGGTGGAAGCAATACAATGAGCAGTTCTTC.

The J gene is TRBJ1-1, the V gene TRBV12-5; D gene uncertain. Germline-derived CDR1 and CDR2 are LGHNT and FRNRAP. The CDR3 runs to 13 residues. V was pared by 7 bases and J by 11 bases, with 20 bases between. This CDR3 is CASVPDGVLKAFF. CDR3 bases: TGTGCTAGTGTTCCCGACGGGGTTTTGAAGGCTTTCTTT.

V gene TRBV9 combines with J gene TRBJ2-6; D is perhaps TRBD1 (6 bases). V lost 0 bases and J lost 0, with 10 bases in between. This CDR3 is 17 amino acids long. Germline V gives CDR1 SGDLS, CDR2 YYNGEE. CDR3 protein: CASSVGTGRSGANVLTF. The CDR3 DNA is TGTGCCAGCAGCGTAGGCACAGGGCGCTCTGGGGCCAACGTCCTGACTTTC.

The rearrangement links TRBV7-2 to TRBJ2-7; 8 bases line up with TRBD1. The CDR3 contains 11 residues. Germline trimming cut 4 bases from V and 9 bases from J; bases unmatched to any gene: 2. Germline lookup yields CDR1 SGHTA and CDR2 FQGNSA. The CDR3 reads CASSSGQGQYF. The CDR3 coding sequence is TGTGCCAGCAGCTCCGGACAGGGGCAGTACTTC.

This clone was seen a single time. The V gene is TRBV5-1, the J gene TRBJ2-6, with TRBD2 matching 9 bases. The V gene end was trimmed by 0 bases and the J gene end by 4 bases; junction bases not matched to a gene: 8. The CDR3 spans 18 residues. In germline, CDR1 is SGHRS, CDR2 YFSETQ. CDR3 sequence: CASSLGGSGGTGANVLTF. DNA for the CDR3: TGCGCCAGCAGCTTGGGTGGCAGCGGGGGGACGGGGGCCAACGTCCTGACTTTC.

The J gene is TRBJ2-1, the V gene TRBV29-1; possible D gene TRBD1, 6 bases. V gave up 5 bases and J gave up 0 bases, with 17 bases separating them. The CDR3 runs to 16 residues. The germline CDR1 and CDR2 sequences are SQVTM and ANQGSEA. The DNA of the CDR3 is TGCAGCGTTACAGGGCTCCCAATGAGCTCCTACAATGAGCAGTTCTTC. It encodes CSVTGLPMSSYNEQFF.

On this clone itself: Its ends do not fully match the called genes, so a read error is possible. The CDR3, as DNA: TGTACCAGCAGTGACAGGGGTCGGGAGACCCAGTACTTC. This codes for CTSSDRGRETQYF. The genes are TRBV6-1 and TRBJ2-5, with 8 bases lining up with TRBD1. The CDR3 extends over 13 amino acids. The germline CDR1 and CDR2 sequences are MNHNS and SASEGT.

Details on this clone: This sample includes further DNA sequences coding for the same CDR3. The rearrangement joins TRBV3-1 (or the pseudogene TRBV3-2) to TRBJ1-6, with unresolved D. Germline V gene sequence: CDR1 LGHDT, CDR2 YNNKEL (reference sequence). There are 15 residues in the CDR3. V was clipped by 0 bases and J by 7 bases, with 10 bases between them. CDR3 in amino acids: CASSQERTANSPLHF. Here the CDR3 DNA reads TGTGCCAGCAGCCAAGAGAGAACAGCCAATTCACCCCTCCACTTT.

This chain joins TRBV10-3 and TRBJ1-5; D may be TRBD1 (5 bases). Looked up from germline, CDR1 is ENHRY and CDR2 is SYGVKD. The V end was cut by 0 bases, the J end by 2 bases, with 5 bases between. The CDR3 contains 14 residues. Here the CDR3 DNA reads TGTGCCATCAGTGAGTCAGGGGGCAATCAGCCCCAGCATTTT. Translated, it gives CAISESGGNQPQHF.